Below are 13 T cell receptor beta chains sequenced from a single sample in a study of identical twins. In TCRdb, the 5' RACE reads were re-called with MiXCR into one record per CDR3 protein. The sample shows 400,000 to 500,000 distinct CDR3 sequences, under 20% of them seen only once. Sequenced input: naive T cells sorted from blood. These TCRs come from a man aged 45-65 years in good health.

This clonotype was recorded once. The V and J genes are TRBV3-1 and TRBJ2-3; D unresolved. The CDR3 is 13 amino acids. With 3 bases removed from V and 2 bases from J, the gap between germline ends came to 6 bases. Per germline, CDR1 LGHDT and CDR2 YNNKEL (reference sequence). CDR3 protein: CASSQTYTDTQYF. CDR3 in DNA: TGTGCCAGCAGCCAGACTTACACAGATACGCAGTATTTT.

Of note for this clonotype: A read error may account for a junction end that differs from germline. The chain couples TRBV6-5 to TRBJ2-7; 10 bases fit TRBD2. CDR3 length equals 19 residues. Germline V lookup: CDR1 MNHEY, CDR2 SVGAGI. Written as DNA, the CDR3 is TGTGCCATCAGTTACTCGCCTAGCGGGGGATACTTGGCTACGGTCGAGCAGTACTTC. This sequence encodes CAISYSPSGGYLATVEQYF.

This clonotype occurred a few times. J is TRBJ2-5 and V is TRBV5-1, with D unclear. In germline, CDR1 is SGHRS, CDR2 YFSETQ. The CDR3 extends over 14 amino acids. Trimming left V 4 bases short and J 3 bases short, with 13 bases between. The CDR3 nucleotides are TGCGCCAGCAGCCACACTAAGGGAAAAGAGACCCAGTACTTC. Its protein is CASSHTKGKETQYF.

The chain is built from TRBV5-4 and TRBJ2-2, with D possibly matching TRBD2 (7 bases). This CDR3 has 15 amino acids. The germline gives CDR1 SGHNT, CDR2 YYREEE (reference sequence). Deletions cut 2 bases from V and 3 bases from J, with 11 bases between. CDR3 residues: CASSFGGHDTGELFF. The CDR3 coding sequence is TGTGCCAGCAGCTTCGGGGGGCATGACACCGGGGAGCTGTTTTTT.

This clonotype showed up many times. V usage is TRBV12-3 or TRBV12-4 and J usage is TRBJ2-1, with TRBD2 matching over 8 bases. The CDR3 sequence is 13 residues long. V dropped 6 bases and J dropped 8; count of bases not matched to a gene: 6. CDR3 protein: CASRLRRGDEQFF. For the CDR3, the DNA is TGTGCCAGCAGGCTGCGGCGGGGGGATGAGCAGTTCTTC.

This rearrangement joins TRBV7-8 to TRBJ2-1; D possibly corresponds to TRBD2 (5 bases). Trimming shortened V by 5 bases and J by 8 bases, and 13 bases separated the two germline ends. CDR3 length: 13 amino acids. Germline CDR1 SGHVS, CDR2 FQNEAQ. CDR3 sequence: CASSPVVRDEQFF. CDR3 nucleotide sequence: TGTGCCAGCAGCCCGGTAGTGAGGGATGAGCAGTTCTTC.

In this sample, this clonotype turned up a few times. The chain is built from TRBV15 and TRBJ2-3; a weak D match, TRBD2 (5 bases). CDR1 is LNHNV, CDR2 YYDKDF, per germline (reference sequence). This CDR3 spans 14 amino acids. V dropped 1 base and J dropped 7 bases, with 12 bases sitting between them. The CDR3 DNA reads TGTGCCACCAGCAGAGCATGGGAGCAAAATACGCAGTATTTT. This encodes CATSRAWEQNTQYF.

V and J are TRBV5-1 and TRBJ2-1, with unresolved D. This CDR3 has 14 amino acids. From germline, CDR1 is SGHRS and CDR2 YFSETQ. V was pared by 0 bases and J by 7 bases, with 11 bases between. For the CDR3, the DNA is TGCGCCAGCAGCTTGGCACAGAATGTAAATGAGCAGTTCTTC. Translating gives CASSLAQNVNEQFF.

The CDR3 spells CSVYSSYNEQFF. In nucleotides, the CDR3 is TGCAGCGTCTATAGCTCCTACAATGAGCAGTTCTTC. V is TRBV29-1 and J is TRBJ2-1, with D uncertain. Trimming stripped 6 bases from V and 0 bases from J, with 6 bases between. Germline assignment: CDR1 SQVTM and CDR2 ANQGSEA. There are 12 residues in the CDR3.

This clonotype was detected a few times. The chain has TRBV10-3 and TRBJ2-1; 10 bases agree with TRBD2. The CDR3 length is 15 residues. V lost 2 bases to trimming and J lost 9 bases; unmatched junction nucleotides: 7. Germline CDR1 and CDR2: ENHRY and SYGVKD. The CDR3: CAISERASGGFEQFF. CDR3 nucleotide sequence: TGTGCCATCAGTGAGCGAGCTAGCGGGGGATTTGAGCAGTTCTTC.

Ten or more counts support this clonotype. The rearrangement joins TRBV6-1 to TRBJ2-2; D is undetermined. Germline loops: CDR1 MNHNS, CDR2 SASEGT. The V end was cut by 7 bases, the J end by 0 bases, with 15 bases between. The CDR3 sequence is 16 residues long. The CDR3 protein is CASKTSDGANTGELFF. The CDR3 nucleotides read TGTGCCAGCAAGACCTCGGACGGCGCGAACACCGGGGAGCTGTTTTTT.

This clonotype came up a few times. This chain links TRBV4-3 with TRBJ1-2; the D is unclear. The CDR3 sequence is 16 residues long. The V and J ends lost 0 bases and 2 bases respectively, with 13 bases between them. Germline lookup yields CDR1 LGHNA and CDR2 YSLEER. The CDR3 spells CASSQDRPQGNYGYTF. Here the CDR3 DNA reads TGCGCCAGCAGCCAAGATCGCCCCCAAGGCAACTATGGCTACACCTTC.

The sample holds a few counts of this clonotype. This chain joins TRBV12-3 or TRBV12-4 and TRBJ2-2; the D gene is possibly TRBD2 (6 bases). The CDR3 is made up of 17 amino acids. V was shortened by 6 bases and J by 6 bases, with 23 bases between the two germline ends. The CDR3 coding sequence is TGTGCCAGCAGCTCACTCGTGGGAGGTTTGGGTGCCGGGGAGCTGTTTTTT. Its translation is CASSSLVGGLGAGELFF.